This entry concerns a single T cell receptor (beta chain). Multiplex touch-down PCR amplified TRB using TRB-A and TRB-B pools in one tube. For each CDR3 protein, TCRdb gives one entry from its re-call of the multiplex PCR reads, without DNA. The listing contains under 13,000 distinct CDR3 sequences. Roughly 38,000 genome equivalents of blood DNA were amplified for TRB. This CDR3 region has 16 residues. The V gene's germline CDR1 is LNHDA and CDR2 SQIVND (reference sequence). The data were taken from a study of T cell clusters in autoimmune cytopenias. These data were also filed under a second study, of T cell repertoires in aging, cancer and after chemotherapy. From that study: In healthy donors, age-related TCR diversity loss mainly reflected lost richness. No conclusions about immunological memory after chemotherapy can be drawn from the repertoire data.

This sequence joins TRBV19 and TRBJ2-5; with no DNA, the TCRdb D assignment of TRBD2 cannot be verified. Input material: peripheral blood. The source is a human donor in good health. This CDR3 is CASSKGLAGGVETQYF.